The next 22 T cell receptor beta chains were all read from a single sample in a study of human T cells and chemical hapten exposure (dated by TCRdb to about 2021). Unfractionated whole blood was collected in Tempus Blood RNA tubes, and total RNA was extracted from that blood. Preparation of the library involved 5' RACE. The instrument was an Illumina MiSeq. Using fastp at Q25 and MiXCR, TCRdb reprocessed the public reads and kept productive beta chains. Every CDR3 protein is listed once, alongside the most common genes and DNA of its rows. The sample table shows 110,000 or so distinct CDR3 sequences, and approximately 20% are seen once. Around 2.7% of the sample is taken by the ten largest. The receptors shown here come from a human donor in good health.

This clonotype was seen a handful of times. The chain couples TRBV30 to TRBJ2-7, with D unresolved. The CDR3 consists of 13 residues. Per the germline V gene, CDR1 is GTSNPN and CDR2 is SVGIG (reference sequence). The germline V and J ends were trimmed by 1 base and 3 bases, with 10 bases remaining between them. The CDR3 DNA sequence: TGTGCCTGGAGTGCGCAAAGAGGCTACGAGCAGTACTTC. Translation: CAWSAQRGYEQYF.

As concerns this clonotype: One end of the junction is discordant with germline, which a read error may explain. The CDR3, as DNA: TGTCCCAGGGAGGACCCGCCAGATACGCAGTATTTT. Protein product: CPREDPPDTQYF. The chain is built from TRBV28 and TRBJ2-3; a weak D match, TRBD2 (6 bases). The germline gives CDR1 MDHEN, CDR2 SYDVKM. There are 12 residues in the CDR3.

This chain uses TRBV5-4 with TRBJ2-5, with D tentatively TRBD2 (6 bases). CDR3 length: 15 amino acids. Germline V lookup: CDR1 SGHNT, CDR2 YYREEE (reference sequence). The germline V and J ends were trimmed by 0 bases and 2 bases, with 11 bases remaining between them. The CDR3 spells CASSLAPSVQETQYF. The CDR3 nucleotides are TGTGCCAGCAGCTTGGCTCCTAGCGTTCAAGAGACCCAGTACTTC.

The chain combines TRBV2 with TRBJ1-2, with 7 positions matching TRBD1. Germline trimming cut 8 bases from V and 4 bases from J; bases unmatched to any gene: 7. From germline, CDR1 is SNHLY and CDR2 FYNNEI. The CDR3 has 13 amino acids. The CDR3 protein is CASHRGQVYGYTF. The CDR3 bases are TGTGCCAGCCACCGAGGACAGGTCTATGGCTACACCTTC.

The chain employs TRBV5-1 and TRBJ2-3; TRBD1 is a possible D gene (5 bases). Germline V gives CDR1 SGHRS, CDR2 YFSETQ. Trimming pared 0 bases from V and 2 bases from J, leaving 10 bases between. The CDR3 has 15 amino acids. For the CDR3, the DNA is TGCGCCAGCAGCTTGGCCAGGGCCTCCACAGATACGCAGTATTTT. Its protein is CASSLARASTDTQYF.

This clonotype was observed a few times. The chain joins TRBV29-1 to TRBJ1-1; 7 nucleotides agree with TRBD1. V shed 8 bases and J 1 base; nucleotides not matched to a gene: 7. Germline CDR1 reads SQVTM; CDR2 reads ANQGSEA. This CDR3 has 13 amino acids. CDR3 amino acids: CSYSTGANTEAFF. The CDR3 coding sequence is TGCAGCTATTCTACAGGGGCGAACACTGAAGCTTTCTTT. Based on the CDR3 plus reference TRBV29-1 and TRBJ1-1, the full variable domain is SAVISQKPSRDICQRGTSLTIQCQVDSQVTMMFWYRQQPGQSLTLIATANQGSEATYESGFVIDKFPISRPNLTFSTLTVSNMSPEDSSIYLCSYSTGANTEAFFGQGTRLTVV.

The chain uses TRBV29-1 and TRBJ2-7; TRBD2 agrees at 11 bases. This CDR3 has 15 residues. Trimming took 6 bases from V and 0 from J; bases not matched to a gene: 7. From germline, CDR1 is SQVTM and CDR2 ANQGSEA. CDR3 in amino acids: CSVVGTSGSSYEQYF. The CDR3, as DNA: TGCAGCGTGGTGGGGACTAGCGGAAGCTCCTACGAGCAGTACTTC.

This clonotype was seen a handful of times. The CDR3 nucleotides read TGTGCCAGCAGTCGGACTAGCAGAAACACCGGGGAGCTGTTTTTT. It translates to CASSRTSRNTGELFF. The chain links TRBV6-2 or TRBV6-3 to TRBJ2-2; 8 bases line up with TRBD2. Germline CDR1 reads MNHEY; CDR2 reads SVGEGT. Losses at the gene ends were 5 bases for V and 2 bases for J; bases not matched to a gene: 4. The CDR3 runs 15 residues.

This clonotype was picked up a small number of times. This chain joins TRBV6-1 and TRBJ1-3; D gene uncertain. This CDR3 has 15 amino acids. Trimming removed 1 base at V and 4 bases at J, with 11 bases between. The germline CDR1 and CDR2 sequences are MNHNS and SASEGT. The CDR3 bases are TGTGCCAGCAGTGAAGGGGGTACGGCCGGAAACACCATATATTTT. This codes for CASSEGGTAGNTIYF.

This clonotype was observed a few times. This CDR3 reads CASSADSYEQYF. The CDR3 coding sequence is TGTGCCAGCAGCGCGGACAGCTACGAGCAGTACTTC. The V call is TRBV12-3 or TRBV12-4, the J call TRBJ2-7, with TRBD1 as a possible D gene (6 bases). The CDR3 extends over 12 amino acids. V lost 6 bases and J lost 3, with 9 bases in between.

This clonotype showed up just a few times. The rearrangement uses TRBV7-2 and TRBJ2-6; the match to TRBD1 covers 7 bases. This CDR3 has 18 residues. Trimming removed 1 base from V and 0 bases from J; junction bases left unmatched: 6. Germline V lookup: CDR1 SGHTA, CDR2 FQGNSA. The CDR3 DNA reads as TGTGCCAGCAGCTTAGTACAGGGGAAGGGCTCTGGGGCCAACGTCCTGACTTTC. Its protein product is CASSLVQGKGSGANVLTF. Filled out from reference TRBV7-2 and TRBJ2-6, the complete variable domain reads GAGVSQSPSNKVTEKGKDVELRCDPISGHTALYWYRQSLGQGLEFLIYFQGNSAPDKSGLPSDRFSAERTGGSVSTLTIQRTQQEDSAVYLCASSLVQGKGSGANVLTFGAGSRLTVL.

The genes are TRBV6-5 and TRBJ2-1; weak D call: TRBD2 (6 bases). This CDR3 has 15 residues. V was trimmed by 8 bases and J by 12 bases, leaving 26 bases between them. The germline V gene has CDR1 MNHEY and CDR2 SVGAGI. CDR3 in DNA: TGTGCCAGCCGCCAGGCGGGATCCCCTTCGGGCCGGCAGTTCTTC. Translating gives CASRQAGSPSGRQFF.

The chain couples TRBV7-9 to TRBJ2-1; D is undetermined. CDR3 length: 13 residues. Trimming removed 1 base at V and 1 base at J, with 2 bases between. Germline CDR1 reads SEHNR; CDR2 reads FQNEAQ (reference sequence). Written as DNA, the CDR3 is TGTGCCAGCAGCTTAGGGTCCTACAATGAGCAGTTCTTC. Translation gives CASSLGSYNEQFF.

This clonotype appeared a few times. The J gene is TRBJ2-5, the V gene TRBV28, with a weak D call TRBD1 (6 bases). The CDR3 has 14 residues. Germline CDR1 and CDR2: MDHEN and SYDVKM. Between the trimmed V and J ends, which lost 5 bases and 5 bases, there was a span of 15 bases. The DNA of the CDR3 is TGTGCCAGCAGTGTTATCACAGGGTCGGAGACCCAGTACTTC. Protein sequence: CASSVITGSETQYF.

This clonotype was seen only a few times. This chain links TRBV3-1 with TRBJ1-1; possible D gene TRBD1, 5 bases. The CDR3 runs 16 residues. Trimming shortened V by 1 base and J by 0 bases, and 12 bases separated the two germline ends. From germline, CDR1 is LGHDT and CDR2 YNNKEL (reference sequence). The CDR3 is CASSQAQGLLNTEAFF. DNA for the CDR3: TGTGCCAGCAGCCAAGCCCAGGGACTGCTGAACACTGAAGCTTTCTTT.

This clonotype was seen only a few times. This chain uses TRBV20-1 with TRBJ2-1; 12 nucleotides line up with TRBD2. V was clipped by 0 bases and J by 6 bases; unmatched bases: 9. The germline V gene has CDR1 DFQATT and CDR2 SNEGSKA (reference sequence). This CDR3 region has 17 residues. The CDR3 DNA reads as TGCAGTGCTAGAGATTTAGGTCTAGCGGGAGGGTCCAATGAGCAGTTCTTC. It is translated as CSARDLGLAGGSNEQFF.

This clonotype was recorded a few times. The chain is built from TRBV3-1 and TRBJ2-3; D possibly corresponds to TRBD2 (6 bases). Germline V lookup: CDR1 LGHDT, CDR2 YNNKEL (reference sequence). Trimming removed 1 base from V and 3 bases from J, with 8 bases in between. This CDR3 region has 14 residues. CDR3 bases: TGTGCCAGCAGCCAAGCGGGAGCAACAGATACGCAGTATTTT. As protein: CASSQAGATDTQYF.

The chain recombines TRBV2 with TRBJ2-3, with 8 positions matching TRBD2. The CDR3 runs 15 residues. Germline loops: CDR1 SNHLY, CDR2 FYNNEI. Trimming cost V 7 bases and J 4 bases; bases outside gene matches: 10. CDR3 DNA: TGTGCCAGCATCAACCCGGGACTAGAAGCAGATACGCAGTATTTT. Translation: CASINPGLEADTQYF. The entire variable domain, with the rest obtained from reference TRBV2 and TRBJ2-3, is as follows: EPEVTQTPSHQVTQMGQEVILRCVPISNHLYFYWYRQILGQKVEFLVSFYNNEISEKSEIFDDQFSVERPDGSNFTLKIRSTKLEDSAMYFCASINPGLEADTQYFGPGTRLTVL.

The table lists this clonotype with a few counts. V is TRBV5-1 and J is TRBJ2-5; no clear D. Germline CDR1 SGHRS, CDR2 YFSETQ. V was pared by 2 bases and J by 4 bases, with 6 bases between. The CDR3 has 12 amino acids. This CDR3 reads CASSLNRETQYF. CDR3 sequence (DNA): TGCGCCAGCAGCTTAAATCGAGAGACCCAGTACTTC.

This clonotype was counted only a few times. V usage is TRBV18 and J usage is TRBJ2-1; 13 nucleotides agree with TRBD2. The CDR3 totals 15 residues. Per the germline V gene, CDR1 is KGHSH and CDR2 is LQKENI. V gave up 6 bases and J gave up 9 bases; unmatched junction bases: 8. CDR3 sequence: CASSSGLAGVVEQFF. In DNA form, the CDR3 reads TGTGCCAGCTCGTCCGGACTAGCGGGAGTGGTTGAGCAGTTCTTC.

The chain couples TRBV12-3 or TRBV12-4 to TRBJ1-5; 10 bases match TRBD1. This CDR3 has 14 residues. V gave up 6 bases and J gave up 6 bases; unmatched junction bases: 5. CDR3 bases: TGTGCCAGCAGCGGACAGGGGGGTGGTCAGCCCCAGCATTTT. Its protein is CASSGQGGGQPQHF.

This clonotype has just a few counts. CDR3 protein: CASGGQVNTEAFF. CDR3 DNA sequence: TGTGCCAGCGGGGGACAGGTCAACACTGAAGCTTTCTTT. The chain couples TRBV28 to TRBJ1-1; 8 bases align to TRBD1. Germline V lookup: CDR1 MDHEN, CDR2 SYDVKM. The V and J ends lost 8 bases and 2 bases, in that order; junction bases with no gene match: 4. The CDR3 runs to 13 residues.